Listed here are 24 T cell receptor beta chains from one sample, sequenced in a study of human T cells and chemical hapten exposure. Time point described: patch test 1, 2 weeks after DPC sensitization. Noted treatment: therapeutic diphenylcyclopropenone sensitization with weekly scalp DPC. One entry per CDR3 protein, called by TCRdb with MiXCR from the RACE reads. Found here are around 71,000 distinct CDR3 sequences, over 7.5% of them singletons; the top ten hold around 3.3%. The sample in question was whole blood, obtained in connection with sensitization to the hapten diphenylcyclopropenone (DPC). The receptor set was obtained from a woman in her thirties or forties with alopecia areata. Some clones in this sample may be carry-over from other donors' samples.

The table lists this clonotype with many counts. This sequence joins TRBV2 and TRBJ2-7; D is uncertain. Germline V lookup: CDR1 SNHLY, CDR2 FYNNEI. The CDR3 is 20 residues long. V lost 2 bases and J 6 bases, leaving 32 bases between the germline ends. CDR3 amino acids: CASSEINGVWSRSSESEQYF. Written as DNA, the CDR3 is TGTGCCAGCAGTGAAATCAATGGGGTCTGGAGCAGGAGCTCAGAATCCGAGCAGTACTTC.

The V call is TRBV28, the J call TRBJ2-5, with 9 bases aligning to TRBD2. With 3 bases clipped from V and 0 bases from J, the junction kept 5 bases outside the gene matches. The CDR3 runs to 16 residues. Germline assignment: CDR1 MDHEN and CDR2 SYDVKM. CDR3 in DNA: TGTGCCAGCAGTTTGAATCCTAGCGGGGACCAAGAGACCCAGTACTTC. It is translated as CASSLNPSGDQETQYF.

The table lists this clonotype with many counts. The chain employs TRBV6-5 and TRBJ2-2; D possibly corresponds to TRBD1 (5 bases). There are 15 residues in the CDR3. The ends were cut back, 6 bases at V and 6 bases at J, with 17 bases in the middle. Germline values: CDR1 MNHEY, CDR2 SVGAGI. The CDR3, as DNA: TGTGCCAGCAGGGTCCCCACAGGAGAGTCCGGGGAGCTGTTTTTT. Encoded protein: CASRVPTGESGELFF.

This chain connects TRBV5-1 to TRBJ2-4; D not certain. Trimming took 2 bases from V and 1 from J, leaving 7 bases between them. The CDR3 totals 14 residues. The V gene's germline CDR1 is SGHRS and CDR2 YFSETQ. CDR3 protein: CASSLEYAKNIQYF. Written as DNA, the CDR3 is TGCGCCAGCAGCTTAGAGTACGCCAAAAACATTCAGTACTTC.

The sample holds many counts of this clonotype. The chain combines TRBV20-1 with TRBJ2-4; 7 nucleotides match TRBD1. Looked up from germline, CDR1 is DFQATT and CDR2 is SNEGSKA (reference sequence). This CDR3 comprises 15 residues. J lost 3 bases, V lost 4 bases, and 9 bases had no gene match. The CDR3 region has the DNA TGCAGTGCTATGCCACAGGGGACCCTCAAAAACATTCAGTACTTC. Its translation: CSAMPQGTLKNIQYF.

This clonotype has at least ten counts. The V and J genes are TRBV2 and TRBJ2-3; D is uncertain. The CDR3 spans 15 residues. V was trimmed by 8 bases and J by 3 bases, leaving 18 bases between them. In germline, CDR1 is SNHLY, CDR2 FYNNEI. CDR3 loop: CASPPEAEPTDTQYF. CDR3 nucleotides: TGTGCCAGCCCCCCCGAGGCTGAGCCGACAGATACGCAGTATTTT.

This clonotype has just a few counts. The chain carries TRBV7-2 and TRBJ1-1; TRBD1 matches at 7 bases. Germline CDR1 and CDR2: SGHTA and FQGNSA. The CDR3 consists of 14 residues. With V trimmed by 4 bases and J by 1 base, 3 bases remained unmatched. The CDR3 sequence is CASSWDRWNTEAFF. The CDR3 nucleotides are TGTGCCAGCAGCTGGGACAGATGGAACACTGAAGCTTTCTTT.

This clonotype was found once. A clone one base away is much larger, so this may be a read error. The chain employs TRBV7-9 and TRBJ2-7; 9 bases agree with TRBD1. The CDR3 totals 14 residues. Germline CDR1 SEHNR, CDR2 FQNEAQ (reference sequence). The CDR3 is CASSRYRGHYEQYF. CDR3 nucleotide sequence: TGTGCCAGCAGCCGATACAGGGGGCACTACGAACAGTACTTC.

This clonotype was recorded many times. This chain links TRBV5-5 with TRBJ1-1; D call uncertain. CDR1 is SGHKS and CDR2 is YYEKEE in the germline V gene (reference sequence). V was pared by 2 bases and J by 2 bases, with 10 bases between. This CDR3 is 14 amino acids long. This CDR3 reads CASSLARKNTEAFF. The CDR3 nucleotides are TGTGCCAGCAGCTTAGCCAGAAAAAACACTGAAGCTTTCTTT.

This clonotype was counted a few times. CDR3 DNA sequence: TGCGCCAGCAGCCAAGATCGGTGGACACACAATGAGCAGTTCTTC. It codes for CASSQDRWTHNEQFF. The rearrangement uses TRBV4-3 and TRBJ2-1, with a tentative D call TRBD1 (5 bases). From germline, CDR1 is LGHNA and CDR2 YSLEER. V was cut by 0 bases and J by 5 bases, with 11 bases left in between. The CDR3 sequence is 15 residues long.

The table lists this clonotype with many counts. The chain is built from TRBV12-3 or TRBV12-4 and TRBJ2-7; 7 bases match TRBD1. J lost 3 bases, V lost 5 bases, and 7 bases had no gene match. The CDR3 spans 14 residues. The CDR3 nucleotides read TGTGCCAGCAGTCACCGGGACAGATTCTACGAGCAGTACTTC. Translation: CASSHRDRFYEQYF.

This clonotype was counted at least ten times. The gene calls are TRBV4-2 and TRBJ2-7; D is unclear. The V gene lost 0 bases and the J gene lost 2 bases, with 11 bases spanning the gap. The germline gives CDR1 LGHNA, CDR2 YNFKEQ. The CDR3 covers 15 residues. The CDR3 bases are TGTGCCAGCAGCCAAGATATAGATTCAACCTACGAGCAGTACTTC. Translating gives CASSQDIDSTYEQYF.

This clonotype was seen at least ten times. V is TRBV18 and J is TRBJ1-5; possibly TRBD1 for D (5 bases). The germline V gene encodes CDR1 KGHSH and CDR2 LQKENI. Trimming shortened V by 3 bases and J by 1 base, and 10 bases separated the two germline ends. The CDR3 consists of 15 residues. The DNA for the CDR3 is TGTGCCAGCTCACCCGGGGCGATGAGCAATCAGCCCCAGCATTTT. This encodes CASSPGAMSNQPQHF.

Ten or more counts support this clonotype. The chain employs TRBV7-9 and TRBJ1-5; D call uncertain. CDR3 size: 16 residues. The V end lost 3 bases, the J end lost 2 bases, and 14 bases lay between the germline ends. From germline, CDR1 is SEHNR and CDR2 FQNEAQ (reference sequence). CDR3 DNA sequence: TGTGCCAGCAGCTTCGAGGGCCTTGCGGGCAATCAGCCCCAGCATTTT. Amino acids: CASSFEGLAGNQPQHF.

This clonotype was picked up many times. The chain has TRBV20-1 and TRBJ2-1; 7 bases are a match to TRBD2. V lost 2 bases, J lost 8 bases, and 0 bases stayed unmatched. Per the germline V gene, CDR1 is DFQATT and CDR2 is SNEGSKA (reference sequence). The CDR3 is 11 amino acids. The CDR3 reads CSARTSDEQFF. The CDR3, as DNA: TGCAGTGCTAGAACTAGCGATGAGCAGTTCTTC.

The rearrangement links TRBV4-3 to TRBJ2-1; the D is unclear. The CDR3 contains 15 residues. V was shortened by 0 bases and J by 0 bases, with 6 bases between the two germline ends. Germline V gives CDR1 LGHNA, CDR2 YSLEER. Here the CDR3 reads CASSQELHSYNEQFF. CDR3 nucleotides: TGCGCCAGCAGCCAAGAGTTGCACTCCTACAATGAGCAGTTCTTC.

The table lists this clonotype with a few counts. V and J are TRBV20-1 and TRBJ2-7; 7 nucleotides match TRBD1. CDR1 DFQATT and CDR2 SNEGSKA come from the germline V gene (reference sequence). V lost 0 bases to trimming and J lost 3 bases; unmatched junction nucleotides: 5. The CDR3 length is 14 residues. CDR3 coding DNA: TGCAGTGCTAGAGATTTAGACAGGGACTACGAGCAGTACTTC. Protein product: CSARDLDRDYEQYF.

The gene calls are TRBV7-2 and TRBJ1-2; D is unresolved. The CDR3 has 12 amino acids. Germline CDR1 and CDR2: SGHTA and FQGNSA. Trimming stripped 1 base from V and 4 bases from J, with 4 bases between. The CDR3 is CASSLDRYGYTF. The CDR3 DNA is TGTGCCAGCAGCTTAGATCGCTATGGCTACACCTTC.

The sample holds a few counts of this clonotype. The chain recombines TRBV27 with TRBJ1-4; maybe TRBD1 (5 bases). The CDR3 extends over 17 amino acids. Germline CDR1 reads MNHEY; CDR2 reads SMNVEV (reference sequence). V lost 6 bases and J 5 bases, leaving 22 bases between the germline ends. The CDR3 is CASSEIGLEGENEKLFF. CDR3 DNA: TGTGCCAGCAGCGAGATCGGACTGGAAGGGGAAAATGAAAAACTGTTTTTT.

This clonotype was seen a few times. The J gene is TRBJ2-6, the V gene TRBV12-3 or TRBV12-4, with D possibly TRBD2 on 6 matching bases. The V end was cut by 3 bases, the J end by 2 bases, with 8 bases between. CDR3 length: 15 amino acids. DNA of the CDR3: TGTGCCAGCAGTTTTTGGGGGGCTGGGGCCAACGTCCTGACTTTC. It yields the protein CASSFWGAGANVLTF.

At least ten counts were recorded for this clonotype. The chain carries TRBV29-1 and TRBJ2-1; 7 nucleotides align to TRBD1. The CDR3 has 15 residues. The germline CDR1 and CDR2 sequences are SQVTM and ANQGSEA. After removal of 6 bases from V and 7 bases from J, the junction contained 15 bases not matched to a gene. This CDR3 is CSVIPFDRAVNEQFF. CDR3 sequence (DNA): TGCAGCGTGATACCGTTCGACAGGGCTGTAAATGAGCAGTTCTTC.

Many counts were recorded for this clonotype. This chain uses TRBV30 with TRBJ1-1; D perhaps matches TRBD1 (5 bases). Germline assignment: CDR1 GTSNPN and CDR2 SVGIG (reference sequence). The CDR3 totals 13 residues. V was pared by 3 bases and J by 6 bases, with 14 bases between. This CDR3 is CAWRPGHFAEAFF. The CDR3 coding sequence is TGTGCCTGGAGGCCTGGACATTTTGCTGAAGCTTTCTTT.

This clonotype was seen at least ten times. For the CDR3, the DNA is TGCAGCGTTGCGAACTATGGCTACACCTTC. This sequence encodes CSVANYGYTF. The chain recombines TRBV29-1 with TRBJ1-2; D gene uncertain. Trimming shortened V by 4 bases and J by 2 bases, and 2 bases separated the two germline ends. The CDR3 is made up of 10 amino acids. CDR1 is SQVTM, CDR2 ANQGSEA, per germline.

This clonotype has a count of ten or more. The rearrangement uses TRBV4-1 and TRBJ1-5, with a possible D match to TRBD1 (6 bases). V was trimmed by 4 bases and J by 4 bases, leaving 14 bases between them. This CDR3 has 15 residues. Germline CDR1 MGHRA, CDR2 YSYEKL. CDR3 DNA sequence: TGCGCCAGCAGCCGCTCACGGGGGGCAAATCAGCCCCAGCATTTT. Its translation: CASSRSRGANQPQHF.